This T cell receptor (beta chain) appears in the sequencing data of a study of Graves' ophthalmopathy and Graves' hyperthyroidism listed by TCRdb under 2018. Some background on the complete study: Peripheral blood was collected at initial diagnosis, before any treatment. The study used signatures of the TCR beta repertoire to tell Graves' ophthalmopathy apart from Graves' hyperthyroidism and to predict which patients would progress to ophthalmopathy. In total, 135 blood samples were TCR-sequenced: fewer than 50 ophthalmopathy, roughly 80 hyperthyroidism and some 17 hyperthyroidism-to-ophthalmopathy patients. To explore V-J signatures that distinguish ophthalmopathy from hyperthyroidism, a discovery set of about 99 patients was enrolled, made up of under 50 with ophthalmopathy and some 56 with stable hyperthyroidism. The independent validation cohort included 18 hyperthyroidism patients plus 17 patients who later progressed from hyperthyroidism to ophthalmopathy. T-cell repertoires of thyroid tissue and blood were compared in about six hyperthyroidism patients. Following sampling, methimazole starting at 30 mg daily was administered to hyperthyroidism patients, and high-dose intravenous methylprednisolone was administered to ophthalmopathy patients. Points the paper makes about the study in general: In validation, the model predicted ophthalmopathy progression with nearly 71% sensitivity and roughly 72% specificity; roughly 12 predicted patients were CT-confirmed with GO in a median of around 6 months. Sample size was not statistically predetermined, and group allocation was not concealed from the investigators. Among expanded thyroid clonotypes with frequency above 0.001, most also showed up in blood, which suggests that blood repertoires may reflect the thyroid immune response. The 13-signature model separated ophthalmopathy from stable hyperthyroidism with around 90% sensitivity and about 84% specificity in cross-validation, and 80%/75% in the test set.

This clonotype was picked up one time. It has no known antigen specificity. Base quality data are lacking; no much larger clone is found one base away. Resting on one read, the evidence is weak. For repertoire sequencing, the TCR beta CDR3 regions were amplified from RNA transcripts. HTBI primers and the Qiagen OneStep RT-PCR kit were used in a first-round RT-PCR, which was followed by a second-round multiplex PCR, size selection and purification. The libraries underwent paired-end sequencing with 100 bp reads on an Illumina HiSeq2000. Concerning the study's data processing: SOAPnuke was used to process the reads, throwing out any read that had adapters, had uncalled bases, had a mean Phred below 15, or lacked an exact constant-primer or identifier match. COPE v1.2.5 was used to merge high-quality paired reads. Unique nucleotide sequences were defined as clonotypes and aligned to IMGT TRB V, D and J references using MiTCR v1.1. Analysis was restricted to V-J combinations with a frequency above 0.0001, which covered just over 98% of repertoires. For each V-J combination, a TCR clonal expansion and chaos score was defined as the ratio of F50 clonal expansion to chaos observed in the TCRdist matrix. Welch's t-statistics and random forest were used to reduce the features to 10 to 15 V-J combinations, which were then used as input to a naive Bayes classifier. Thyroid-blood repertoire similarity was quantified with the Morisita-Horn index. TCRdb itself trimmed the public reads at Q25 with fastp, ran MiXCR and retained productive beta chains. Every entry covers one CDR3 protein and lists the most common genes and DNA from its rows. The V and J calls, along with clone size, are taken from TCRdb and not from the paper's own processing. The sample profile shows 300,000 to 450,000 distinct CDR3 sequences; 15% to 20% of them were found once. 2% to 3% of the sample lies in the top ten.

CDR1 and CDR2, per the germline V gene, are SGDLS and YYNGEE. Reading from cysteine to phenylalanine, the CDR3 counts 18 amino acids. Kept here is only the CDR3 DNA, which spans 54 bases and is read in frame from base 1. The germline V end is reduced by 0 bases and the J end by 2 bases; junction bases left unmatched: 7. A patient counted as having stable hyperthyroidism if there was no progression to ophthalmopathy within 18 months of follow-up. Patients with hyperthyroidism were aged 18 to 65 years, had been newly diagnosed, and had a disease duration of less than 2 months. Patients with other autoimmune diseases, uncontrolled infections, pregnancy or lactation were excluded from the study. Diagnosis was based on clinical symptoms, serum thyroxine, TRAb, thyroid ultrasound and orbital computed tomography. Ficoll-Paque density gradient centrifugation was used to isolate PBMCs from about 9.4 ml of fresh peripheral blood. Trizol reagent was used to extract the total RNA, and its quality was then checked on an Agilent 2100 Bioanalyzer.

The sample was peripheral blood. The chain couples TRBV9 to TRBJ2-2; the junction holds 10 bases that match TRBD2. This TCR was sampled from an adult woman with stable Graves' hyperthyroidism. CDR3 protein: CASSVVGSGGPNTGELFF. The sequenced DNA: TGTGCCAGCAGCGTAGTGGGTAGCGGGGGGCCTAACACCGGGGAGCTGTTTTTT.